These 11 T cell receptor beta chains came from one sample sequenced in a study of shared clonotypes between healthy human individuals. Assay used: immunoSEQ multiplex PCR; TCRdb lists only in-frame clones, some missing. The sample carries around 980,000 clones, approximately 80% recorded once. Sequencing was done on a sample of memory CD4+ T cells from PBMCs. Subset specified: CD45RA-negative fraction. These receptors originate from a young man in good health. Some clones in this sample may be carry-over from other donors' samples.

The chain employs TRBV27 and TRBJ2-2; D is ambiguous. CDR1 and CDR2 from the germline V gene are MNHEY and SMNVEV (reference sequence). The CDR3 extends over 15 amino acids. The germline V and J ends were trimmed by 2 bases and 4 bases, with 11 bases remaining between them. The CDR3: CASSLRPKSTGELFF. As DNA, the CDR3 is TGTGCCAGCAGTTTAAGGCCGAAATCCACCGGGGAGCTGTTTTTT.

The chain employs TRBV5-1 and TRBJ2-7, with TRBD1 as a possible D gene (6 bases). With 4 bases removed from V and 0 bases from J, the gap between germline ends came to 20 bases. This CDR3 is 17 amino acids long. The germline V gene encodes CDR1 SGHRS and CDR2 YFSETQ. For the CDR3, the DNA is TGCGCCAGCAGCCGCGTATCAGGGGTGCAAAGCTCCTACGAGCAGTACTTC. The encoded protein is CASSRVSGVQSSYEQYF.

The rearrangement links TRBV5-1 to TRBJ2-1; 11 bases match TRBD1. Germline values: CDR1 SGHRS, CDR2 YFSETQ. Unmatched junction bases numbered 6, after V lost 4 bases and J lost 6 bases. There are 15 residues in the CDR3. CDR3 sequence: CASSIGQGASNEQFF. CDR3 bases: TGCGCCAGCAGCATAGGACAGGGGGCCTCCAATGAGCAGTTCTTC.

In this sample, this clone turned up a few times. The chain joins TRBV15 to TRBJ2-2; 14 bases are shared with TRBD2. Germline-derived CDR1 and CDR2 are LNHNV and YYDKDF (reference sequence). After removal of 1 base from V and 7 bases from J, the junction contained 8 bases not matched to a gene. CDR3 length: 18 amino acids. The CDR3 sequence: CATSRALGLAGGGGELFF. The DNA of the CDR3 is TGTGCCACCAGCAGAGCGCTCGGACTAGCGGGAGGTGGCGGGGAGCTGTTTTTT.

The chain couples TRBV19 to TRBJ2-2; 8 bases map to TRBD1. The CDR3 is 15 residues long. Per the germline V gene, CDR1 is LNHDA and CDR2 is SQIVND (reference sequence). J lost 4 bases, V lost 8 bases, and 9 bases had no gene match. CDR3 in amino acids: CASGPGGSVTGELFF. The CDR3 DNA reads as TGTGCCAGTGGGCCAGGGGGCTCGGTCACCGGGGAGCTGTTTTTT.

The chain recombines TRBV4-1 with TRBJ1-2; 7 nucleotides align to TRBD1. CDR1 and CDR2 (germline): MGHRA, YSYEKL. V trimming: 1 base; J trimming: 4 bases; junction bases outside the gene matches: 12. This CDR3 has 17 amino acids. The CDR3 bases are TGCGCCAGCAGCCAAGGGGAGACAGGGCTAGTTCTCTATGGCTACACCTTC. Its translation is CASSQGETGLVLYGYTF.

The V and J genes are TRBV28 and TRBJ2-2; D not certain. Trimming took 7 bases from V and 4 from J, leaving 10 bases between them. The germline CDR1 and CDR2 sequences are MDHEN and SYDVKM. The CDR3 contains 13 residues. DNA for the CDR3: TGTGCCAGCACCATTTTTGGCACCGGGGAGCTGTTTTTT. Translation: CASTIFGTGELFF.

Notes on this clone: The conserved closing phenylalanine or tryptophan is absent in this CDR3, likely reflecting a read error. The V call is TRBV2, the J call TRBJ1-1; unclear D gene. Germline loops: CDR1 SNHLY, CDR2 FYNNEI. This CDR3 contains 13 residues. V was trimmed by 7 bases and J by 8 bases, leaving 17 bases between them. CDR3 in amino acids: CASKVEGSREAFC. DNA for the CDR3: TGTGCCAGCAAGGTCGAGGGCAGCCGAGAAGCTTTCTGT.

The genes are TRBV9 and TRBJ2-1, with no clear D. Trimming removed 3 bases at V and 7 bases at J, with 14 bases between. The germline V gene encodes CDR1 SGDLS and CDR2 YYNGEE. The CDR3 sequence is 14 residues long. CDR3 bases: TGTGCCAGCAGCGGCGACAACTCCTGGAATGAGCAGTTCTTC. Translated, it gives CASSGDNSWNEQFF.

A note on this clone: This may come from a read error, since a much larger clone is one base off. Other DNA variants within this sample encode the same CDR3. CDR3 amino acids: CASSSQGYEQYF. Written as DNA, the CDR3 is TGTGCCAGCAGCTCCCAGGGTTACGAGCAGTACTTC. The V and J genes are TRBV11-2 and TRBJ2-7; D perhaps matches TRBD1 (5 bases). Trimming removed 4 bases from V and 4 bases from J, with 8 bases in between. CDR1 and CDR2 (germline): SGHAT, FQNNGV. CDR3 length: 12 residues.

A remark on this clone: The same CDR3 is also encoded by other DNA sequences in this sample. The chain employs TRBV9 and TRBJ2-1; D is unresolved. From germline, CDR1 is SGDLS and CDR2 YYNGEE. The germline V and J ends were trimmed by 4 bases and 0 bases, with 11 bases remaining between them. The CDR3 sequence is 15 residues long. The CDR3 sequence is CASSSDGSSYNEQFF. In nucleotides, the CDR3 is TGTGCCAGCAGCTCGGACGGCAGCTCCTACAATGAGCAGTTCTTC.